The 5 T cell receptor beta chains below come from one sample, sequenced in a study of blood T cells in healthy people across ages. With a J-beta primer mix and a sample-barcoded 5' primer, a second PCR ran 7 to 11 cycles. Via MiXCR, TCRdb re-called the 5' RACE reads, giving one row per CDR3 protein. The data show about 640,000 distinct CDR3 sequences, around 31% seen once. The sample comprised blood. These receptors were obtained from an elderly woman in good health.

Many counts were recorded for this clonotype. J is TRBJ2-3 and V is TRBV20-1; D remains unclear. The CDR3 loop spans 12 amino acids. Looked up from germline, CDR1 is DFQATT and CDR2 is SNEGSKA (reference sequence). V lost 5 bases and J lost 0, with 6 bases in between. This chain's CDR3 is CSAFTSTDTQYF. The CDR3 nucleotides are TGCAGTGCTTTTACTAGCACAGATACGCAGTATTTT.

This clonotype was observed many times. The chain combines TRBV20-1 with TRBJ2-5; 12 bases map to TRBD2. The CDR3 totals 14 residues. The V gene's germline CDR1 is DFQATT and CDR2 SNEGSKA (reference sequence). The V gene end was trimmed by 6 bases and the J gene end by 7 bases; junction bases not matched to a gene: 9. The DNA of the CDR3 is TGCAGTGCCACCGCGACTAGCGGGGGAGGGACCCAGTACTTC. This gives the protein CSATATSGGGTQYF.

The CDR3: CAISERGQGNNEQYF. CDR3 coding DNA: TGTGCCATCAGTGAACGGGGACAGGGAAACAATGAGCAGTACTTC. J is TRBJ2-5 and V is TRBV10-3; 9 nucleotides align to TRBD1. CDR3 length equals 15 residues. From germline, CDR1 is ENHRY and CDR2 SYGVKD. With 3 bases clipped from V and 11 bases from J, the junction kept 13 bases outside the gene matches.

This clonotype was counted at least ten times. The CDR3 reads CASSVRAGASDTQYF. In DNA, the CDR3 is TGTGCCAGCAGTGTACGCGCGGGCGCATCGGATACGCAGTATTTT. The rearrangement links TRBV9 to TRBJ2-3; tentative D call: TRBD2 (5 bases). The CDR3 loop spans 15 amino acids. Germline V CDR1 and CDR2: SGDLS, YYNGEE. Trimming removed 5 bases at V and 6 bases at J, with 19 bases between.

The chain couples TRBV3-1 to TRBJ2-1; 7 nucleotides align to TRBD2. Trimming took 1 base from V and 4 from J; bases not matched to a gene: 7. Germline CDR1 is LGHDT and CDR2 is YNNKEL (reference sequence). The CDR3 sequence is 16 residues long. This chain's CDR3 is CASSQGASGHYNEQFF. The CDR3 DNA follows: TGTGCCAGCAGCCAAGGTGCTAGCGGACATTACAATGAGCAGTTCTTC.